What follows are 9 T cell receptor beta chains derived from one specimen sequenced in a study of shared clonotypes between healthy human individuals. Some clones are missing from TCRdb's copy, which holds only in-frame ones; the method was immunoSEQ multiplex PCR. The sample lists 1.6 million or so clones, less than 99% seen once, with over 0.3% in the top ten. What was sequenced was naive CD4+ T cells sorted from blood. Described subset: CD45RA+ positively selected. The receptors were sampled from a man aged 30 to 39 in good health.

Concerning this clone: The identical CDR3 is also encoded by other nucleotide sequences in the sample. The rearrangement uses TRBV20-1 and TRBJ2-5, with a tentative D call TRBD2 (5 bases). The CDR3 has 10 amino acids. Germline CDR1 is DFQATT and CDR2 is SNEGSKA (reference sequence). Trimming pared 5 bases from V and 5 bases from J, leaving 6 bases between. CDR3 in amino acids: CSARGETQYF. CDR3 DNA sequence: TGCAGTGCTCGAGGGGAGACCCAGTACTTC.

This clone was picked up one time. The chain carries TRBV6-5 and TRBJ2-3; D is unresolved. The CDR3 is 12 residues long. Trimming cost V 6 bases and J 1 base, with 5 bases left between them. Germline loops: CDR1 MNHEY, CDR2 SVGAGI. Here the CDR3 reads CASSLGTDTQYF. The CDR3 DNA reads TGTGCCAGCAGCCTGGGCACAGATACGCAGTATTTT.

The rearrangement links TRBV7-9 to TRBJ2-1; possibly TRBD1 or TRBD2 for D (5 bases each). V lost 5 bases and J lost 8, with 10 bases in between. There are 12 residues in the CDR3. Germline V gives CDR1 SEHNR, CDR2 FQNEAQ (reference sequence). The CDR3 spells CASSPGPYEQFF. CDR3 in DNA: TGTGCCAGCAGCCCGGGACCCTATGAGCAGTTCTTC.

This chain joins TRBV10-3 and TRBJ2-5, with 7 bases that match TRBD1. This CDR3 is 13 amino acids long. The trim removed 6 bases at V and 7 bases at J, leaving 8 bases unmatched. Germline V gene sequence: CDR1 ENHRY, CDR2 SYGVKD. The CDR3 spells CAISTGTAGTQYF. DNA for the CDR3: TGTGCCATCAGCACCGGGACAGCAGGGACCCAGTACTTC.

The chain combines TRBV5-1 with TRBJ1-4; possibly TRBD1 for D (5 bases). CDR1 is SGHRS and CDR2 is YFSETQ in the germline V gene. The CDR3 is made up of 13 amino acids. V gave up 2 bases and J gave up 7 bases, with 9 bases separating them. CDR3 nucleotide sequence: TGCGCCAGCAGCTTCAGGGCTGGTGAAAAACTGTTTTTT. The encoded protein is CASSFRAGEKLFF.

This rearrangement joins TRBV29-1 to TRBJ2-5, with 8 bases identical to TRBD2. The V gene's germline CDR1 is SQVTM and CDR2 ANQGSEA. This CDR3 is 14 amino acids long. After removal of 3 bases from V and 1 base from J, the junction contained 4 bases not matched to a gene. CDR3 sequence reads: CSVDISGIQETQYF. Written as DNA, the CDR3 is TGCAGCGTTGATATTAGCGGGATCCAAGAGACCCAGTACTTC.

The chain recombines TRBV11-2 with TRBJ2-1; no clear D gene. The CDR3 loop spans 16 amino acids. The V gene's germline CDR1 is SGHAT and CDR2 FQNNGV. V gave up 2 bases and J gave up 0 bases, with 11 bases separating them. The CDR3 protein is CASSLRRATSYNEQFF. DNA of the CDR3: TGTGCCAGCAGCTTAAGAAGGGCCACCTCCTACAATGAGCAGTTCTTC.

The chain combines TRBV2 with TRBJ2-1; D is uncertain. Trimming took off 6 bases at V and 9 bases at J, with 15 bases between the two ends. This CDR3 spans 13 amino acids. CDR1 is SNHLY and CDR2 is FYNNEI in the germline V gene. In DNA form, the CDR3 reads TGTGCCAGCAGCCCTACCAGTCACGGTGAGCAGTTCTTC. Its translation: CASSPTSHGEQFF.

The sample holds one count of this clone. The chain links TRBV15 to TRBJ1-5; D uncertain. V lost 6 bases, J lost 5 bases, and 23 bases lay in between. Looked up from germline, CDR1 is LNHNV and CDR2 is YYDKDF (reference sequence). The CDR3 has 17 residues. The CDR3 loop reads CATSTRRFKRSDQPQHF. CDR3 bases: TGTGCCACCAGTACGCGAAGGTTTAAGAGGTCGGATCAGCCCCAGCATTTT.